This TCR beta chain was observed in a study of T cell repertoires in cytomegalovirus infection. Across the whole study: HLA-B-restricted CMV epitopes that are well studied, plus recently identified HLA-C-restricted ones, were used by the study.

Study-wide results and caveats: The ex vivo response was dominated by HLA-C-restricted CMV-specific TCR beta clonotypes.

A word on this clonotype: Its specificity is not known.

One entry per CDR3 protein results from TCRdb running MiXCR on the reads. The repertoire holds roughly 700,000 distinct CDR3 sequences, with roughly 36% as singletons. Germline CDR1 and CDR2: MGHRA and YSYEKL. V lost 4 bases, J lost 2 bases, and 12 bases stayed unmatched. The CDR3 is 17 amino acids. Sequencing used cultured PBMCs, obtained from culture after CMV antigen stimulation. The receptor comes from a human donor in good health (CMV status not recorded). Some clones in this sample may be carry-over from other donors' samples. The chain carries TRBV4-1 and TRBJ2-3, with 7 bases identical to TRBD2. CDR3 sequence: CASSRRGGGSHTDTQYF. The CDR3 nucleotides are TGCGCCAGCAGCCGCCGTGGGGGAGGGTCCCACACAGATACGCAGTATTTT.